These 9 T cell receptor beta chains were sequenced from one sample in a study of blood T cells in healthy people across ages. PCR was performed a second time for about 6 to 12 cycles using a sample-barcoded 5' primer and a J-beta primer mix. TCRdb re-derived calls from the 5' RACE reads in MiXCR, one entry per CDR3 protein. The sample holds hundreds of thousands of distinct CDR3 sequences; about 61% are singletons and the top ten take about a quarter. The sample taken for sequencing was blood. Source of these receptors: a man in his forties in good health.

This clonotype has just a few counts. The chain has TRBV5-1 and TRBJ2-7; D ambiguous. The CDR3 is 15 amino acids. Between the trimmed V and J ends, which lost 0 bases and 3 bases, there was a span of 13 bases. Germline assignment: CDR1 SGHRS and CDR2 YFSETQ. The CDR3 DNA follows: TGCGCCAGCAGCTTGGCGTCAGGTCCTCACTACGAGCAGTACTTC. The encoded protein is CASSLASGPHYEQYF.

The chain is built from TRBV29-1 and TRBJ1-1; unclear D gene. Trimming left V 6 bases short and J 1 base short, with 12 bases between. The germline gives CDR1 SQVTM, CDR2 ANQGSEA. CDR3 length: 13 residues. The CDR3 region has the DNA TGCAGCGTGTCTACGGGGAGGAACACTGAAGCTTTCTTT. The encoded protein is CSVSTGRNTEAFF.

This chain uses TRBV5-5 with TRBJ1-5, with D tentatively TRBD1 (5 bases). V lost 2 bases to trimming and J lost 4 bases, with 10 bases between them. In germline, CDR1 is SGHKS, CDR2 YYEKEE (reference sequence). The length of the CDR3 is 14 residues. The CDR3 region is CASSLQEGNQPQHF. CDR3 nucleotide sequence: TGTGCCAGCAGCTTACAGGAGGGGAATCAGCCCCAGCATTTT.

This clonotype was observed a few times. CDR3 amino acids: CSARDSRPHEQYF. CDR3 bases: TGCAGTGCTAGAGATTCGCGGCCCCACGAGCAGTACTTC. The V call is TRBV20-1, the J call TRBJ2-7; D is uncertain. The germline V gene encodes CDR1 DFQATT and CDR2 SNEGSKA (reference sequence). The CDR3 consists of 13 residues. V lost 0 bases and J 5 bases, leaving 11 bases between the germline ends.

Remarks on this clonotype: At one end the junction does not follow the germline gene, possibly because of a read error. The chain uses TRBV11-1 and TRBJ2-5; 10 positions match TRBD1. The germline gives CDR1 SGHAT, CDR2 FQDESV (reference sequence). This CDR3 has 21 amino acids. CDR3 DNA: TGTGCCAGCCGCTTTCGGTTTTCGGGACAGGGGAGTTCGTCTGACCAAGAGACCCAGTACTTC. Translating it yields CASRFRFSGQGSSSDQETQYF. The full variable domain, with the rest looked up from reference TRBV11-1 and TRBJ2-5, is EAEVAQSPRYKITEKSQAVAFWCDPISGHATLYWYRQILGQGPELLVQFQDESVVDDSQLPKDRFSAERLKGVDSTLKIQPAELGDSAMYLCASRFRFSGQGSSSDQETQYFGPGTRLLVL.

The gene calls are TRBV10-3 and TRBJ2-1; 11 nucleotides agree with TRBD2. The end of the DNA fits TRBJ2-7 better, so the J call may be wrong. Germline V gives CDR1 ENHRY, CDR2 SYGVKD. This CDR3 is 13 amino acids long. CDR3 nucleotides: TGTGCCATGGGGACTAGCGGAAACAATGAGCAGTACTTC. Translation gives CAMGTSGNNEQYF.

The rearrangement links TRBV27 to TRBJ1-2, with 10 bases fitting TRBD1. The CDR3 has 16 residues. J gave up 2 bases and V 4 bases, and 7 bases lay outside the gene matches. Looked up from germline, CDR1 is MNHEY and CDR2 is SMNVEV (reference sequence). The CDR3 DNA reads TGTGCCAGCAGTTCCACCCGGACAGGGGGAAACTATGGCTACACCTTC. Translating it yields CASSSTRTGGNYGYTF.

The V call is TRBV5-8, the J call TRBJ2-6; the D gene is possibly TRBD1 (5 bases). Germline CDR1 and CDR2: SGHTS and YDEGEE. V was trimmed by 0 bases and J by 0 bases, leaving 10 bases between them. The CDR3 runs 17 residues. The DNA of the CDR3 is TGTGCCAGCAGCTTGGGACAGCTCCACTCTGGGGCCAACGTCCTGACTTTC. This translates into CASSLGQLHSGANVLTF. The full variable domain, completed using reference TRBV5-8 and TRBJ2-6, is EAGVTQSPTHLIKTRGQQATLRCSPISGHTSVYWYQQALGLGLQFLLWYDEGEERNRGNFPPRFSGRQFPNYSSELNVNALELEDSALYLCASSLGQLHSGANVLTFGAGSRLTVL.

The J gene is TRBJ1-2, the V gene TRBV20-1; D is unclear. Germline CDR1 is DFQATT and CDR2 is SNEGSKA (reference sequence). The CDR3 is 14 residues long. V lost 3 bases, J lost 2 bases, and 13 bases lay in between. The CDR3 DNA sequence: TGCAGTGCTAGTCTGGGGTTGGGAAACTATGGCTACACCTTC. Translating it yields CSASLGLGNYGYTF.